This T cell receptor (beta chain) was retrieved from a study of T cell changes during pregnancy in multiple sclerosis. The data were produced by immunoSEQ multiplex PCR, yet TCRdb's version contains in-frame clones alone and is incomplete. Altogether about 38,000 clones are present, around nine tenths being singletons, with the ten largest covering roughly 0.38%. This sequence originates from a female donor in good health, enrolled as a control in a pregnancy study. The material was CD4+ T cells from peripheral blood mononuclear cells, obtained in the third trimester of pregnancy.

CDR3 region: CASSDNGLAGGGHRGELFF. The CDR3 DNA sequence: TGTGCCAGCAGCGATAACGGACTAGCGGGAGGAGGTCACCGGGGGGAGCTGTTTTTT. The chain joins TRBV14 to TRBJ2-2; 14 positions match TRBD2. Trimming cost V 5 bases and J 8 bases; bases outside gene matches: 16. The germline CDR1 and CDR2 sequences are SGHDN and FVKESK. This CDR3 contains 19 residues.